The entry below gives a single TCR beta chain sequence along with its context. Antigen specificity is unknown. Produced via immunoSEQ multiplex PCR; TCRdb's table is partial and in-frame only. The sample lists 84,000 or so clones; approximately 80% were seen once. These data come from a study of radiotherapy plus CTLA-4 blockade in lung cancer. Study observations and caveats: Among reported predictors of response, early blood T cell clone dynamics with interferon-beta performed best. Expansion in blood of tumor-derived TCR clones was seen after radiotherapy plus ipilimumab.

Germline assignment: CDR1 SGHTA and CDR2 FQGNSA. Trimming at V came to 6 bases and at J to 5 bases, leaving 9 bases not matched to a gene. The CDR3 runs to 15 residues. This chain connects TRBV7-2 to TRBJ2-5; 10 nucleotides align to TRBD1. The sequencing here drew on peripheral blood, taken from a patient treated with radiotherapy plus ipilimumab. The sequence was collected from a human donor with non-small cell lung cancer that progressed on radiotherapy plus ipilimumab. Here the CDR3 DNA reads TGTGCCAGCAGTTCCGACAGGGGGCTTTGGGAGACCCAGTACTTC. Amino acid sequence: CASSSDRGLWETQYF. Variable domain in full (rest from reference TRBV7-2 and TRBJ2-5): GAGVSQSPSNKVTEKGKDVELRCDPISGHTALYWYRQSLGQGLEFLIYFQGNSAPDKSGLPSDRFSAERTGGSVSTLTIQRTQQEDSAVYLCASSSDRGLWETQYFGPGTRLLVL.